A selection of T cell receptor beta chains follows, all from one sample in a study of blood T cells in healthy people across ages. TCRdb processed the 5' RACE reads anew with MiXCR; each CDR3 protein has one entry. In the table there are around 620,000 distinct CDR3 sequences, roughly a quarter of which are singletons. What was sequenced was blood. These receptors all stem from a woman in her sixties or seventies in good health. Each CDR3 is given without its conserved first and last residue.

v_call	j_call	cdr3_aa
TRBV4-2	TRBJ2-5	ASSQGRGIQETQY
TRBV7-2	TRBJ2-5	ASSLGTNSVETQY
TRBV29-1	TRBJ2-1	TGTAYNEQF
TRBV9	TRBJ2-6	AGSRPSGANVLT
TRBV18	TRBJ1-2	ASSPGDRGSGYT
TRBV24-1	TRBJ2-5	ATSDSRTGTKETQY
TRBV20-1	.	SAPPSGLAQETQY
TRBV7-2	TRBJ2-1	ASKPNMGEQF
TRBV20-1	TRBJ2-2	SASFSSNTGELF
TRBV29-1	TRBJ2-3	SVAAEGGGPNTQY
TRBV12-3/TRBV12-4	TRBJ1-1	ASSLNRGKNTEAF